The TCR beta chain described here comes from a study of T cells after yellow fever vaccination. TCRdb reprocessed the 5' RACE reads with MiXCR, giving one entry per CDR3 protein. The data contain under 80,000 distinct CDR3 sequences, less than 8.5% of them singletons. Per germline, CDR1 DFQATT and CDR2 SNEGSKA (reference sequence). The CDR3 has 15 residues. Trimming cost V 3 bases and J 5 bases, with 18 bases left between them. This clonotype was picked up many times. Specimen: CD8+ T cells sorted from PBMCs, collected 15 days after the yellow fever booster vaccination. The V and J genes are TRBV20-1 and TRBJ2-3; possibly TRBD2 for D (5 bases). This receptor was taken from a man aged 25 to 40 who received the YFV17D yellow fever vaccine. CDR3 protein: CSASSMSGTQDTQYF. In DNA, the CDR3 is TGCAGTGCTAGTTCGATGTCGGGAACCCAAGATACGCAGTATTTT.